These 21 T cell receptor beta chains share one sample of origin, sequenced in a study of cytomegalovirus exposure and HLA in healthy donors listed by TCRdb under 2017. The protocol used for the library was the immunoSEQ multiplex PCR assay. The multiplex PCR relied on a mix of 60 forward primers for TCR Vbeta segments and 13 reverse primers for TCR Jbeta segments. The source is immuneACCESS, and TCRdb retained only in-frame sequences with V and J called. Part of the clones is not carried over; for the studies checked, unresolved V genes explain less than half of this, and the remainder is unexplained. The sample yields more than 70,000 clones; more than 60% were counted once. Roughly 1.9% of the sample is in the top ten clones. The source material was PBMCs. These receptors were obtained from a boy aged 5-17 years in good health and CMV-seronegative.

The rearrangement joins TRBV5-1 to TRBJ2-5, with 12 bases lining up with TRBD2. CDR3 length equals 17 residues. J was trimmed by 1 base and V by 3 bases; bases with no gene match: 7. From germline, CDR1 is SGHRS and CDR2 YFSETQ. The CDR3 DNA is TGCGCCAGCAGCTCTGGTGGACTAGCGGGATCCCAAGAGACCCAGTACTTC. This encodes CASSSGGLAGSQETQYF.

There are a few counts of this clone. This chain links TRBV6-1 with TRBJ2-1, with D maybe TRBD2 (5 bases). CDR1 is MNHNS and CDR2 is SASEGT in the germline V gene. Trimming took 3 bases from V and 5 from J, leaving 8 bases between them. This CDR3 is 13 amino acids long. CDR3 protein: CASSEASHNEQFF. As DNA, the CDR3 is TGTGCCAGCAGTGAGGCTAGCCACAATGAGCAGTTCTTC.

The sample holds one count of this clone. V is TRBV7-9 and J is TRBJ1-1; D gene unclear. The CDR3 sequence is 15 residues long. Germline CDR1 SEHNR, CDR2 FQNEAQ (reference sequence). V shed 5 bases and J shed 7 bases, with 20 bases lying between them. The CDR3, as DNA: TGTGCCAGCAGCCTCTACGAGTTAGCTCGTAATGAAGCTTTCTTT. Protein sequence: CASSLYELARNEAFF.

The chain recombines TRBV6-1 with TRBJ1-4; possibly TRBD1 for D (6 bases). CDR1 and CDR2 from the germline V gene are MNHNS and SASEGT. Trimming pared 7 bases from V and 7 bases from J, leaving 19 bases between. The CDR3 contains 15 residues. CDR3 nucleotides: TGTGCCAGCAAACTCCGGGACAATGGGGGTGAAAAACTGTTTTTT. This gives the protein CASKLRDNGGEKLFF.

This clone was seen a few times. V is TRBV9 and J is TRBJ1-1; a weak D match, TRBD1 (5 bases). This CDR3 region has 15 residues. Germline lookup yields CDR1 SGDLS and CDR2 YYNGEE. V was pared by 4 bases and J by 1 base, with 14 bases between. The CDR3 reads CASSKQGSWNTEAFF. The CDR3 nucleotides are TGTGCCAGCAGCAAGCAGGGATCTTGGAACACTGAAGCTTTCTTT.

The table lists this clone with a few counts. The gene calls are TRBV5-4 and TRBJ2-1; 11 bases match TRBD2. V was clipped by 2 bases and J by 8 bases; unmatched bases: 12. The CDR3 has 17 residues. CDR1 SGHNT and CDR2 YYREEE come from the germline V gene (reference sequence). For the CDR3, the DNA is TGTGCCAGCAGCTTATCTTTACTAGCGGGAGAGTTCTATGAGCAGTTCTTC. Its translation: CASSLSLLAGEFYEQFF.

J is TRBJ1-2 and V is TRBV7-2; D may be TRBD1 (6 bases). V was cut by 1 base and J by 4 bases, with 16 bases left in between. Germline loops: CDR1 SGHTA, CDR2 FQGNSA. CDR3 size: 16 residues. This chain's CDR3 is CASSLGAFGGVYGYTF. The CDR3 DNA reads TGTGCCAGCAGCTTAGGTGCTTTTGGGGGCGTCTATGGCTACACCTTC.

There are a few counts of this clone. The chain joins TRBV30 to TRBJ1-2; 9 bases fit TRBD1. V shed 2 bases and J 6 bases; nucleotides not matched to a gene: 1. Germline CDR1 is GTSNPN and CDR2 is SVGIG (reference sequence). This CDR3 has 12 amino acids. The CDR3 region is CAWSRQGDGYTF. The CDR3, as DNA: TGTGCCTGGAGTAGACAGGGGGATGGCTACACCTTC.

The rearrangement uses TRBV4-3 and TRBJ1-4, with D perhaps TRBD1 (5 bases). Trimming pared 0 bases from V and 5 bases from J, leaving 22 bases between. The length of the CDR3 is 19 residues. Germline V gene data show CDR1 as LGHNA and CDR2 as YSLEER. CDR3: CASSQEGLALGGQNEKLFF. CDR3 coding DNA: TGCGCCAGCAGCCAAGAAGGTCTCGCGCTTGGCGGACAAAATGAAAAACTGTTTTTT.

J is TRBJ2-1 and V is TRBV6-5, with D unresolved. Germline V gene lookup returns CDR1 MNHEY and CDR2 SVGAGI. The CDR3 contains 15 residues. Trimming took 5 bases from V and 2 from J, leaving 13 bases between them. CDR3 amino acids: CASSLDHTPYNEQFF. CDR3 DNA: TGTGCCAGCAGTCTAGACCATACGCCCTACAATGAGCAGTTCTTC.

A remark on this clone: Compared with germline, one end of the junction differs, possibly owing to a read error. The chain couples TRBV7-7 to TRBJ2-5; TRBD1 matches 7 bases. The CDR3 has 13 residues. Germline V gene sequence: CDR1 SSHAT, CDR2 FNYEAQ (reference sequence). CDR3 protein: CASSPDRKETQYF. CDR3 coding DNA: TGTGCTAGCAGCCCGGACAGGAAAGAGACCCAGTACTTC.

The rearrangement joins TRBV25-1 to TRBJ2-5; no clear D. Germline assignment: CDR1 MGHDK and CDR2 SYGVNS. This CDR3 region has 12 residues. V was trimmed by 5 bases and J by 2 bases, leaving 6 bases between them. The CDR3 DNA reads as TGTGCCAGCAGTTCGGGTCAAGAGACCCAGTACTTC. Encoded protein: CASSSGQETQYF.

The chain combines TRBV4-1 with TRBJ2-3; TRBD2 matches 7 bases. V lost 1 base to trimming and J lost 4 bases; unmatched junction nucleotides: 8. The CDR3 sequence is 16 residues long. In germline, CDR1 is MGHRA, CDR2 YSYEKL. The CDR3 here is CASSQATGLSPDTQYF. The CDR3 DNA reads as TGCGCCAGCAGCCAAGCGACGGGACTATCGCCAGATACGCAGTATTTT.

The chain employs TRBV6-5 and TRBJ1-1; the D gene is possibly TRBD1 (6 bases). Trimming took 4 bases from V and 0 from J, leaving 9 bases between them. Germline CDR1 MNHEY, CDR2 SVGAGI. This CDR3 contains 14 residues. Written as DNA, the CDR3 is TGTGCCAGCAGTTTGACAGGTCTGAACACTGAAGCTTTCTTT. The encoded protein is CASSLTGLNTEAFF.

The chain combines TRBV19 with TRBJ2-7; no clear D gene. Germline loops: CDR1 LNHDA, CDR2 SQIVND (reference sequence). V shed 3 bases and J shed 0 bases, with 9 bases lying between them. CDR3 length: 14 residues. CDR3 coding DNA: TGTGCCAGTAGTATCCAGTCCCCCTCCTACGAGCAGTACTTC. Translation gives CASSIQSPSYEQYF.

The rearrangement joins TRBV2 to TRBJ2-3, with TRBD2 identical over 10 bases. Losses at the gene ends were 9 bases for V and 4 bases for J; bases not matched to a gene: 7. This CDR3 is built from 14 residues. Germline V lookup: CDR1 SNHLY, CDR2 FYNNEI. For the CDR3, the DNA is TGTGCCAGTCATAGCGGGGGGCCCGCAGATACGCAGTATTTT. Amino acid sequence: CASHSGGPADTQYF.

The gene calls are TRBV27 and TRBJ1-1; D is possibly TRBD1 (5 bases). V shed 8 bases and J shed 3 bases, with 13 bases lying between them. The germline V gene has CDR1 MNHEY and CDR2 SMNVEV (reference sequence). The CDR3 loop spans 13 amino acids. CDR3 sequence: CASATVYYTEAFF. The CDR3 coding sequence is TGTGCCAGCGCGACAGTGTATTACACTGAAGCTTTCTTT.

This clone was recorded once. The rearrangement uses TRBV27 and TRBJ1-6; 8 positions match TRBD1. Germline V gene lookup returns CDR1 MNHEY and CDR2 SMNVEV (reference sequence). V shed 6 bases and J 8 bases; nucleotides not matched to a gene: 6. The CDR3 is made up of 14 amino acids. CDR3 coding DNA: TGTGCCAGCAGCCATTCAGGGGGCGATTCACCCCTCCACTTT. Translation gives CASSHSGGDSPLHF.

The CDR3 sequence: CASSVRTSENGETQYF. Written as DNA, the CDR3 is TGTGCCAGCAGCGTTCGGACTAGCGAAAACGGAGAGACCCAGTACTTC. The V gene is TRBV4-2, the J gene TRBJ2-5, with 9 nucleotides matching TRBD2. The CDR3 totals 16 residues. The germline V gene encodes CDR1 LGHNA and CDR2 YNFKEQ. J was trimmed by 4 bases and V by 5 bases; bases with no gene match: 11.

The V call is TRBV4-2, the J call TRBJ2-7, with TRBD2 matching over 11 bases. The ends lost 3 bases at V and 7 bases at J; junction bases unmatched: 11. The CDR3 covers 16 residues. Germline assignment: CDR1 LGHNA and CDR2 YNFKEQ. CDR3 residues: CASSHAGTSGGREQYF. CDR3 sequence (DNA): TGTGCCAGCAGCCACGCCGGGACTAGCGGAGGTCGGGAGCAGTACTTC.

The chain recombines TRBV7-9 with TRBJ2-1, with a possible D match to TRBD1 (6 bases). In germline, CDR1 is SEHNR, CDR2 FQNEAQ (reference sequence). This CDR3 has 13 residues. V lost 3 bases and J 7 bases, leaving 10 bases between the germline ends. This chain's CDR3 is CASSFSGQNEQFF. The CDR3 DNA reads as TGTGCCAGCAGCTTTTCCGGACAGAATGAGCAGTTCTTC. The variable domain in full, completed from reference TRBV7-9 and TRBJ2-1, reads DTGVSQNPRHKITKRGQNVTFRCDPISEHNRLYWYRQTLGQGPEFLTYFQNEAQLEKSRLLSDRFSAERPKGSFSTLEIQRTEQGDSAMYLCASSFSGQNEQFFGPGTRLTVL.